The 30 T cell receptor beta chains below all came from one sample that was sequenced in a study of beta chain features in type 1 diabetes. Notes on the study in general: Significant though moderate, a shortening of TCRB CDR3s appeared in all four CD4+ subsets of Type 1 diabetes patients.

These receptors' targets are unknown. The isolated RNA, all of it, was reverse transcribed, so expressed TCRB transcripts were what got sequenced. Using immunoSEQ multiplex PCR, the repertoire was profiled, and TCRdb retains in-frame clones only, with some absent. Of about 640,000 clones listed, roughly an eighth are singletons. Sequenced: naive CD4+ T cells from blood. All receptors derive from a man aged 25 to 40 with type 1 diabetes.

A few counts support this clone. CDR3 nucleotide sequence: TGTGCCAGCAGCCCCCGAGTGGCTAATGAAAAACTGTTTTTT. Its translation is CASSPRVANEKLFF. This chain connects TRBV14 to TRBJ1-4, with D unresolved. Per the germline V gene, CDR1 is SGHDN and CDR2 is FVKESK. This CDR3 has 14 amino acids. V shed 4 bases and J shed 3 bases, with 9 bases lying between them.

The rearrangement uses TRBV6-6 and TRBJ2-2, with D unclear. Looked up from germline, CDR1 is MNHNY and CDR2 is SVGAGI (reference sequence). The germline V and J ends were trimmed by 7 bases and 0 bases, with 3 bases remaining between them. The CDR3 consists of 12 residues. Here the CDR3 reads CASTPNTGELFF. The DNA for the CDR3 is TGTGCCAGCACCCCGAACACCGGGGAGCTGTTTTTT.

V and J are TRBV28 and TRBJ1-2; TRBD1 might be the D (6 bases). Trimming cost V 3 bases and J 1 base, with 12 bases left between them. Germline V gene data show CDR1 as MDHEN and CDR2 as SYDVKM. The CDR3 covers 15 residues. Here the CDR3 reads CASSFPQGNNYGYTF. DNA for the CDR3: TGTGCCAGCAGTTTCCCACAGGGCAATAACTATGGCTACACCTTC.

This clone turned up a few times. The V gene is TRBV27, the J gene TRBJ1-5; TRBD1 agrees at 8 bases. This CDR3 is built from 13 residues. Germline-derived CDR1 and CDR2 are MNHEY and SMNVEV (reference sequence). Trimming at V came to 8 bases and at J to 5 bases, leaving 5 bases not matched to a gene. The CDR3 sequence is CASSDRGYQPQHF. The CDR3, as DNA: TGTGCCAGCTCAGACAGGGGCTATCAGCCCCAGCATTTT.

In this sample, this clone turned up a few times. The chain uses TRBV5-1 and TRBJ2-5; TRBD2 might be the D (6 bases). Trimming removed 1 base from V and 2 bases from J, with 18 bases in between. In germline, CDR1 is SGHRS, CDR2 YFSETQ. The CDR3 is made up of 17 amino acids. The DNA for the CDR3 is TGCGCCAGCAGCTTGTATGCGCGCAGCGGGCTACAAGAGACCCAGTACTTC. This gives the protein CASSLYARSGLQETQYF.

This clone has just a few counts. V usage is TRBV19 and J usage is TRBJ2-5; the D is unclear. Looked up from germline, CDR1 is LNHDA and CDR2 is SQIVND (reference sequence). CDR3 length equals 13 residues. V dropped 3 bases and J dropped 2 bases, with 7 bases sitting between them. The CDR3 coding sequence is TGTGCCAGTAGTATGATGGAACAAGAGACCCAGTACTTC. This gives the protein CASSMMEQETQYF.

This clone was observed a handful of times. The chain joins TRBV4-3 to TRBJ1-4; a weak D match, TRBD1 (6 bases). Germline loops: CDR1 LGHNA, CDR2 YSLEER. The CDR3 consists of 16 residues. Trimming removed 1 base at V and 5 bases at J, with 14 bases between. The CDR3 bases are TGCGCCAGCAGCCAAGTGAGAGACAGGTGGAATGAAAAACTGTTTTTT. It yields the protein CASSQVRDRWNEKLFF.

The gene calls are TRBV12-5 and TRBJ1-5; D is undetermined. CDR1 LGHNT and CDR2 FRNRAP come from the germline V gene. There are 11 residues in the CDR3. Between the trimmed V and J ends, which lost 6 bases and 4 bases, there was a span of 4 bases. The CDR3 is CASGLNQPQHF. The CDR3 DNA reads TGTGCTAGTGGCCTGAATCAGCCCCAGCATTTT.

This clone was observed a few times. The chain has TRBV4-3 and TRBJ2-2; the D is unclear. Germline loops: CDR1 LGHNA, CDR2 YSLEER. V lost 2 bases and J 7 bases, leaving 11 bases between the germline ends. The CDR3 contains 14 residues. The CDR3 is CASSQLLAGGELFF. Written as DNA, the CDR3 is TGCGCCAGCAGCCAACTCCTGGCAGGCGGGGAGCTGTTTTTT.

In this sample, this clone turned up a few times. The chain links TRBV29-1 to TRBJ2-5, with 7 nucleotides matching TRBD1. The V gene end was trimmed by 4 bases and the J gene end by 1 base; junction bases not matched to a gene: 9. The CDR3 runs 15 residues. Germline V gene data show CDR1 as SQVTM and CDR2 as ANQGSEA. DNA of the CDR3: TGCAGCGTTGTTTTCATCGACAGGGCCCAAGAGACCCAGTACTTC. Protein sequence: CSVVFIDRAQETQYF. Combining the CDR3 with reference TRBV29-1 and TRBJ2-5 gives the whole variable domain SAVISQKPSRDICQRGTSLTIQCQVDSQVTMMFWYRQQPGQSLTLIATANQGSEATYESGFVIDKFPISRPNLTFSTLTVSNMSPEDSSIYLCSVVFIDRAQETQYFGPGTRLLVL.

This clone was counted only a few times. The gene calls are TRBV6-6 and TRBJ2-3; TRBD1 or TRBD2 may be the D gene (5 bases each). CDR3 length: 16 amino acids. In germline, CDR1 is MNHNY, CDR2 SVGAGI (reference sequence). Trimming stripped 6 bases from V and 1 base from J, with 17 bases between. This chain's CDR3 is CASRKSGGGGTDTQYF. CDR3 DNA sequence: TGTGCCAGCAGAAAATCGGGTGGGGGAGGCACAGATACGCAGTATTTT.

This CDR3 is CASSLEAGTSYEQYF. CDR3 DNA sequence: TGCGCCAGCAGCTTGGAGGCAGGTACCTCCTACGAGCAGTACTTC. This sequence joins TRBV5-1 and TRBJ2-7; no firm D call. Trimming took 0 bases from V and 0 from J, leaving 10 bases between them. This CDR3 is built from 15 residues. Germline values: CDR1 SGHRS, CDR2 YFSETQ. Full variable domain (outside the CDR3, taken from reference TRBV5-1 and TRBJ2-7): KAGVTQTPRYLIKTRGQQVTLSCSPISGHRSVSWYQQTPGQGLQFLFEYFSETQRNKGNFPGRFSGRQFSNSRSEMNVSTLELGDSALYLCASSLEAGTSYEQYFGPGTRLTVT.

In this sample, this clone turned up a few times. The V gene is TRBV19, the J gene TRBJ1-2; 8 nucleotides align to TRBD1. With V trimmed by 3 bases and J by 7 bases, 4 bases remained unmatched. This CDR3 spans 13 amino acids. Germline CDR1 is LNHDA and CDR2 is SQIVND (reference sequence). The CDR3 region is CASSMDRERGYTF. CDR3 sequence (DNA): TGTGCCAGTAGTATGGACAGGGAACGTGGCTACACCTTC.

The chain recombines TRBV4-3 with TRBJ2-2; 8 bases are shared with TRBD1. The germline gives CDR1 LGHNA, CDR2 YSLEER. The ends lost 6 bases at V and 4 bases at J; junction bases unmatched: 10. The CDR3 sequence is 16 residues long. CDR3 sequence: CASSRNRGAGTGELFF. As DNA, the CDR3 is TGCGCCAGCAGTCGAAACAGGGGGGCAGGCACCGGGGAGCTGTTTTTT.

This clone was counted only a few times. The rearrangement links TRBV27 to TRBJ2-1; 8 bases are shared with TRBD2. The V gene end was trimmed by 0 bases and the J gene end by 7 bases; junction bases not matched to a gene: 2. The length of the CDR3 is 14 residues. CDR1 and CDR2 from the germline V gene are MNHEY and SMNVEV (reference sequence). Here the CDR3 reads CASSLSAGGNEQFF. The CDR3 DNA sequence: TGTGCCAGCAGTTTATCGGCGGGGGGAAATGAGCAGTTCTTC.

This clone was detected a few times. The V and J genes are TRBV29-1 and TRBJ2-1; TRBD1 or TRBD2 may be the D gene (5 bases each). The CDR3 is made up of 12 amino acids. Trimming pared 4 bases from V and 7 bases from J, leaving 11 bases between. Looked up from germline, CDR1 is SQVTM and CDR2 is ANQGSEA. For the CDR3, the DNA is TGCAGCGTTGCAGGGACCGCGAATGAGCAGTTCTTC. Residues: CSVAGTANEQFF.

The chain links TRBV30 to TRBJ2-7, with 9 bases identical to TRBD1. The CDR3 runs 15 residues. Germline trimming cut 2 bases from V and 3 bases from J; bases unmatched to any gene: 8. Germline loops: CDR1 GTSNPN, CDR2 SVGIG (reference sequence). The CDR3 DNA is TGTGCCTGGAGTCCCGGGACAGGGAATTTCTACGAGCAGTACTTC. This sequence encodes CAWSPGTGNFYEQYF.

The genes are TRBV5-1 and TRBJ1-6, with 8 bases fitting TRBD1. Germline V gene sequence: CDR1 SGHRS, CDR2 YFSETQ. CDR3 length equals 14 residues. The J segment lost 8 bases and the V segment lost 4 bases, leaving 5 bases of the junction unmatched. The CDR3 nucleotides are TGCGCCAGCAGCGTGACAGGGGCGGATTCACCCCTCCACTTT. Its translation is CASSVTGADSPLHF.

DNA for the CDR3: TGTGCCAGCAGCCCGGGACAGGGGGAAAGGCCCCAGCATTTT. This gives the protein CASSPGQGERPQHF. This sequence joins TRBV7-2 and TRBJ1-5; TRBD1 aligns across 11 bases. Trimming cost V 5 bases and J 9 bases; bases outside gene matches: 6. Germline assignment: CDR1 SGHTA and CDR2 FQGNSA. This CDR3 contains 14 residues.

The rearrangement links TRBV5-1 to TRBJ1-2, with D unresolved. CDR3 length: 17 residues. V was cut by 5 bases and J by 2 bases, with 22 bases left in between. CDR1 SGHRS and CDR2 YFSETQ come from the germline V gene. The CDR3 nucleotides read TGCGCCAGCAGTCCGTGGCCGGACTTGGAGGCCAACTATGGCTACACCTTC. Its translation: CASSPWPDLEANYGYTF. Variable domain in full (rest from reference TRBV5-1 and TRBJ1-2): KAGVTQTPRYLIKTRGQQVTLSCSPISGHRSVSWYQQTPGQGLQFLFEYFSETQRNKGNFPGRFSGRQFSNSRSEMNVSTLELGDSALYLCASSPWPDLEANYGYTFGSGTRLTVV.

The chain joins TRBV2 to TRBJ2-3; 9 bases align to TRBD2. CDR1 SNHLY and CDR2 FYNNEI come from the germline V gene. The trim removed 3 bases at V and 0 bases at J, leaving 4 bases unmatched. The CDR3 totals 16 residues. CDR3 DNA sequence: TGTGCCAGCAGTGACGGGACTAGCACTAGCACAGATACGCAGTATTTT. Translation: CASSDGTSTSTDTQYF.

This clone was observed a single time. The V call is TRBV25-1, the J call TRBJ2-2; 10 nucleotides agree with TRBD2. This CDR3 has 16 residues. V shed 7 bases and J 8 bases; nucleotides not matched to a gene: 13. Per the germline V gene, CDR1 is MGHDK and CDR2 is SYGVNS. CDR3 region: CASTREDPGLAGELFF. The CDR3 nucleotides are TGTGCCAGCACTCGAGAGGACCCGGGACTAGCGGGGGAGCTGTTTTTT.

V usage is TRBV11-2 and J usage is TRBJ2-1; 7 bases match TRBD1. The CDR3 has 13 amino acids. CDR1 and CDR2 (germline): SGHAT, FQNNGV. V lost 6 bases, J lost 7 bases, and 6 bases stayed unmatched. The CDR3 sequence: CASSRQGWNEQFF. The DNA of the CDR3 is TGTGCCAGCAGTAGACAGGGATGGAATGAGCAGTTCTTC.

CDR3 protein: CASSRTRLSYEQYF. The CDR3 DNA reads TGTGCCAGCAGTCGTACACGACTATCCTACGAGCAGTACTTC. The rearrangement uses TRBV28 and TRBJ2-7; possibly TRBD2 for D (5 bases). This CDR3 is built from 14 residues. The ends were cut back, 5 bases at V and 1 base at J, with 12 bases in the middle. From germline, CDR1 is MDHEN and CDR2 SYDVKM.

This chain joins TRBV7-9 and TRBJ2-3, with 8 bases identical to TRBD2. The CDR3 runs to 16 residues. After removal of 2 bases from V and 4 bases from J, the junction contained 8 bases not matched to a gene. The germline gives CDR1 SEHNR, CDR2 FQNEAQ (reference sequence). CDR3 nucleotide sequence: TGTGCCAGCAGCTTATTGGGACTAGGGGTCGCAGATACGCAGTATTTT. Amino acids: CASSLLGLGVADTQYF.

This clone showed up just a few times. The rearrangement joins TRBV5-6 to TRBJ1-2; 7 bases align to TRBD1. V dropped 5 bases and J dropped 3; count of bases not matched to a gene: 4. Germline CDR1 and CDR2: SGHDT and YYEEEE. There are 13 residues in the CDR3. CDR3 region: CASSWDRHYGYTF. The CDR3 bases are TGTGCCAGCAGTTGGGACAGACACTATGGCTACACCTTC.

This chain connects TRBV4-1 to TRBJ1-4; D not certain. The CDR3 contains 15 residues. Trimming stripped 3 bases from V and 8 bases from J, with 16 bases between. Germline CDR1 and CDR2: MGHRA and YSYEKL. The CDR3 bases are TGCGCCAGCAGCCATCAGGAGGCCAGACCAGAAAAACTGTTTTTT. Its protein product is CASSHQEARPEKLFF.

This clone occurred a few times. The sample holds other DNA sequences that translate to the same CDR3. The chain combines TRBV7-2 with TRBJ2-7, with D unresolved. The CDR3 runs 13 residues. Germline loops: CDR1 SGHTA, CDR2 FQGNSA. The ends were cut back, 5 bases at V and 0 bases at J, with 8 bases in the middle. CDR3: CASSPPSSYEQYF. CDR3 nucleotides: TGTGCCAGCAGCCCTCCTAGCTCCTACGAGCAGTACTTC.

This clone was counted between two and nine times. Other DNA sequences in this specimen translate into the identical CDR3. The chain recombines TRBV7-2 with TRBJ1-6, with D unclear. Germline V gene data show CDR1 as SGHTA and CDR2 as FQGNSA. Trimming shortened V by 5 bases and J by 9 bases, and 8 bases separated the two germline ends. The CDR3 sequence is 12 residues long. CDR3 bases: TGTGCCAGCAGCCCACCGGGTTCACCCCTCCACTTT. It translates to CASSPPGSPLHF.

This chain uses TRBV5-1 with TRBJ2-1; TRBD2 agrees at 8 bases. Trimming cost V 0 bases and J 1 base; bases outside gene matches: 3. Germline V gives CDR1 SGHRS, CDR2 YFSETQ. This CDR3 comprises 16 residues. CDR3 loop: CASSLGLANSYNEQFF. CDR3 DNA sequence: TGCGCCAGCAGCTTGGGACTAGCGAATTCCTACAATGAGCAGTTCTTC.